This TCR beta chain was sequenced in a study of CD4 T cells in relation to SARS-CoV-2 and coronaviruses. Study-wide context: TCR beta CDR3s were sequenced after roughly nine-day antigen culture of PBMCs.

This CDR3 spans 15 amino acids. CDR1 SEHNR and CDR2 FQNEAQ come from the germline V gene (reference sequence). Trimming took 3 bases from V and 0 from J, leaving 11 bases between them. Details on this clone: Its antigen is not identified.

The assay was immunoSEQ multiplex PCR, and TCRdb's table has in-frame clones only and misses some. The sample carries approximately 18,000 clones, about 81% recorded once. Unexposed donor CD4+ T cells date from 2011-2018, before the COVID-19 pandemic. Isolation of CD4+ T cells took place after 10 days in culture. This receptor was obtained from a human donor in good health. The rearrangement links TRBV7-9 to TRBJ1-2, with a weak D call TRBD1 (6 bases). What was sequenced was CD4+ T cells from PBMCs, cultured in vitro. This CDR3 is CASSFTGTTNYGYTF. Written as DNA, the CDR3 is TGTGCCAGCAGCTTTACAGGGACTACTAACTATGGCTACACCTTC. Looking up the rest from reference TRBV7-9 and TRBJ1-2 gives the full variable domain: DTGVSQNPRHKITKRGQNVTFRCDPISEHNRLYWYRQTLGQGPEFLTYFQNEAQLEKSRLLSDRFSAERPKGSFSTLEIQRTEQGDSAMYLCASSFTGTTNYGYTFGSGTRLTVV.